Below are 19 T cell receptor beta chains sequenced from a single sample in a study of blood T cell repertoires in COVID-19. This table comes from immunoSEQ multiplex PCR, and its TCRdb copy is limited to in-frame clones, with some not included. The sample holds around 340,000 clones, around four fifths seen once. The sample was peripheral blood. These receptors were taken from a young man with active or convalescent COVID-19.

The gene calls are TRBV5-6 and TRBJ1-5, with 7 bases aligning to TRBD1. The CDR3 has 16 residues. Losses at the gene ends were 4 bases for V and 3 bases for J; bases not matched to a gene: 10. In germline, CDR1 is SGHDT, CDR2 YYEEEE. Here the CDR3 reads CASSPSSQGVNQPQHF. For the CDR3, the DNA is TGTGCCAGCAGCCCCTCGAGTCAGGGGGTCAATCAGCCCCAGCATTTT.

The chain employs TRBV28 and TRBJ2-5; D is possibly TRBD2 (7 bases). The V gene lost 7 bases and the J gene lost 3 bases, with 12 bases spanning the gap. The CDR3 contains 13 residues. The germline V gene encodes CDR1 MDHEN and CDR2 SYDVKM. CDR3 in DNA: TGTGCCAGCACCCCGGGGGGCAAAGAGACCCAGTACTTC. Translation: CASTPGGKETQYF.

The rearrangement joins TRBV6-5 to TRBJ2-1; the D is unclear. Germline-derived CDR1 and CDR2 are MNHEY and SVGAGI. The CDR3 is 11 residues long. The V gene lost 5 bases and the J gene lost 4 bases, with 3 bases spanning the gap. The CDR3 nucleotides are TGTGCCAGCAGTCAGTACAATGAGCAGTTCTTC. It codes for CASSQYNEQFF.

Only one count was recorded for this clone. The chain couples TRBV4-2 to TRBJ1-4; D is uncertain. Trimming shortened V by 2 bases and J by 6 bases, and 13 bases separated the two germline ends. The CDR3 sequence is 15 residues long. Germline assignment: CDR1 LGHNA and CDR2 YNFKEQ. CDR3 DNA: TGTGCCAGCAGCCAAAGTGGAGGGTACGATGAAAAACTGTTTTTT. It yields the protein CASSQSGGYDEKLFF.

V and J are TRBV6-2 or TRBV6-3 and TRBJ2-3; possible D gene TRBD2, 5 bases. Trimming took 3 bases from V and 5 from J, leaving 9 bases between them. This CDR3 is built from 13 residues. Germline lookup yields CDR1 MNHEY and CDR2 SVGEGT. The CDR3 sequence is CASSYPAGDTQYF. The CDR3 nucleotides are TGTGCCAGCAGTTATCCCGCGGGAGATACGCAGTATTTT.

This chain uses TRBV27 with TRBJ2-6; no clear D. V was trimmed by 1 base and J by 4 bases, leaving 8 bases between them. The CDR3 length is 15 residues. CDR1 is MNHEY, CDR2 SMNVEV, per germline (reference sequence). As DNA, the CDR3 is TGTGCCAGCAGTTTATGGGCCTCCGGGGCCAACGTCCTGACTTTC. The encoded protein is CASSLWASGANVLTF.

The rearrangement links TRBV4-3 to TRBJ2-5; perhaps TRBD1 as D (5 bases). Germline-derived CDR1 and CDR2 are LGHNA and YSLEER. V was shortened by 1 base and J by 5 bases, with 14 bases between the two germline ends. The CDR3 length is 15 residues. This CDR3 is CASSQGGARLETQYF. CDR3 sequence (DNA): TGCGCCAGCAGCCAAGGTGGGGCTAGACTTGAGACCCAGTACTTC.

This chain uses TRBV5-3 with TRBJ1-4, with 10 bases identical to TRBD1. TRBV5-3 is identified as an open reading frame with a role that is uncertain. The trim removed 3 bases at V and 8 bases at J, leaving 16 bases unmatched. This CDR3 is 18 amino acids long. CDR3 residues: CARSCRTGGILKREKLFF. In DNA, the CDR3 is TGTGCCAGAAGCTGTAGGACAGGGGGAATCCTAAAAAGGGAAAAACTGTTTTTT.

The chain uses TRBV15 and TRBJ2-5; 8 bases fit TRBD1. Germline V gene lookup returns CDR1 LNHNV and CDR2 YYDKDF (reference sequence). V shed 2 bases, J shed 2 bases, and the junction held 7 bases outside the gene matches. CDR3 length equals 16 residues. The CDR3 DNA sequence: TGTGCCACCAGCAGATTCGGACAGGGAGGACAAGAGACCCAGTACTTC. Its protein product is CATSRFGQGGQETQYF.

This rearrangement joins TRBV3-1 (or the pseudogene TRBV3-2) to TRBJ2-6; possibly TRBD2 for D (6 bases). V lost 1 base and J lost 0, with 19 bases in between. Germline values: CDR1 LGHDT, CDR2 YNNKEL (reference sequence). This CDR3 comprises 20 residues. CDR3 region: CASSQVFGGKEASGANVLTF. The CDR3 DNA is TGTGCCAGCAGCCAAGTGTTTGGAGGGAAGGAGGCCTCTGGGGCCAACGTCCTGACTTTC.

V is TRBV6-5 and J is TRBJ2-1, with 12 bases that match TRBD2. This CDR3 is 14 amino acids long. In germline, CDR1 is MNHEY, CDR2 SVGAGI. V dropped 4 bases and J dropped 8; count of bases not matched to a gene: 3. In DNA form, the CDR3 reads TGTGCCAGCAGTTCTAGCGGGGGGGCGGATGAGCAGTTCTTC. It yields the protein CASSSSGGADEQFF.

This chain connects TRBV10-3 to TRBJ2-2; 11 nucleotides agree with TRBD2. The V gene's germline CDR1 is ENHRY and CDR2 SYGVKD. The trim removed 10 bases at V and 8 bases at J, leaving 12 bases unmatched. This CDR3 has 15 amino acids. CDR3 residues: CATAGVAGGPGELFF. In DNA, the CDR3 is TGTGCCACCGCGGGAGTAGCGGGGGGGCCTGGGGAGCTGTTTTTT.

The V and J genes are TRBV6-5 and TRBJ1-6, with D maybe TRBD1 (6 bases). Germline V lookup: CDR1 MNHEY, CDR2 SVGAGI. The CDR3 has 14 amino acids. V dropped 4 bases and J dropped 2 bases, with 6 bases sitting between them. The CDR3 DNA reads TGTGCCAGCAGTTGGACAGCCTATAATTCACCCCTCCACTTT. This gives the protein CASSWTAYNSPLHF.

The CDR3 region has the DNA TGCGCCAGCAGCCAAGGTAGCCAAAACGCTGAAGCTTTCTTT. Translating gives CASSQGSQNAEAFF. The V gene is TRBV4-3, the J gene TRBJ1-1; D not certain. V was pared by 1 base and J by 6 bases, with 12 bases between. Per germline, CDR1 LGHNA and CDR2 YSLEER. This CDR3 comprises 14 residues.

The chain recombines TRBV7-9 with TRBJ2-7; D is possibly TRBD2 (5 bases). The CDR3 is 15 amino acids. Trimming took 8 bases from V and 0 from J, leaving 17 bases between them. Per the germline V gene, CDR1 is SEHNR and CDR2 is FQNEAQ (reference sequence). CDR3 loop: CASFGDGSPSYEQYF. The CDR3 DNA follows: TGTGCCAGCTTCGGGGATGGCTCGCCCTCCTACGAGCAGTACTTC.

The count of this clone is one. The rearrangement uses TRBV29-1 and TRBJ1-1; D may be TRBD1 (5 bases). The CDR3 runs to 13 residues. The V gene lost 7 bases and the J gene lost 2 bases, with 14 bases spanning the gap. Germline CDR1 SQVTM, CDR2 ANQGSEA. The CDR3: CSAKLTVNTEAFF. In DNA form, the CDR3 reads TGCAGCGCCAAACTGACAGTAAACACTGAAGCTTTCTTT. Variable domain in full (rest from reference TRBV29-1 and TRBJ1-1): SAVISQKPSRDICQRGTSLTIQCQVDSQVTMMFWYRQQPGQSLTLIATANQGSEATYESGFVIDKFPISRPNLTFSTLTVSNMSPEDSSIYLCSAKLTVNTEAFFGQGTRLTVV.

The chain couples TRBV5-1 to TRBJ1-1; a weak D match, TRBD1 (6 bases). V lost 1 base and J 4 bases, leaving 17 bases between the germline ends. Germline CDR1 and CDR2: SGHRS and YFSETQ. The CDR3 is 16 amino acids. The CDR3: CASSLKQGTWVTEAFF. The DNA for the CDR3 is TGCGCCAGCAGCTTGAAACAGGGAACGTGGGTCACTGAAGCTTTCTTT.

The chain is built from TRBV10-3 and TRBJ1-2, with D unresolved. The CDR3 totals 13 residues. Trimming left V 3 bases short and J 8 bases short, with 13 bases between. Germline V gene lookup returns CDR1 ENHRY and CDR2 SYGVKD. The CDR3 region has the DNA TGTGCCATCAGTGACCTGCAGGTAGAAGGCTACACCTTC. Translation: CAISDLQVEGYTF.

The chain links TRBV7-3 to TRBJ2-3; D unclear. Trimming took 6 bases from V and 0 from J, leaving 7 bases between them. The CDR3 is 13 residues long. Germline lookup yields CDR1 SGHTA and CDR2 FQGTGA. Here the CDR3 DNA reads TGTGCCAGCAGTCTCGTAAGCACAGATACGCAGTATTTT. Protein product: CASSLVSTDTQYF.